This T cell receptor beta chain was obtained from a study of T cells after yellow fever vaccination. Study results and limitations: In FACS-sorted repertoires, abundant clonotypes from the bulk population could appear as contaminants. The study re-detected most primary-vaccination clones after the booster (approximately 96% CD4, 80% to 90% CD8).

One entry per CDR3 protein, called by TCRdb with MiXCR from the 5' RACE reads. This table has around 330,000 distinct CDR3 sequences, roughly 3.5% appearing once. This clonotype showed up just a few times. Its antigen is not identified. This TCR came from a man aged 18 to 29 who received the YFV17D yellow fever vaccine. Sequences were derived from PBMCs, sampled on the day of the yellow fever booster vaccination.

The chain's CDR3 is CSVAGPWGQETQYF. CDR3 coding DNA: TGCAGCGTTGCAGGCCCCTGGGGGCAAGAGACCCAGTACTTC. J is TRBJ2-5 and V is TRBV29-1, with D possibly called TRBD1 or TRBD2 (5 bases each). The germline V gene encodes CDR1 SQVTM and CDR2 ANQGSEA. This CDR3 is 14 amino acids long. V was trimmed by 4 bases and J by 2 bases, leaving 14 bases between them.